This TCR beta chain originates from a study of CD8+CD57+ T cells in acquired aplastic anemia. The overall study: When averaged, DNA from sorted CD4+ and CD8+ cells came to approximately 3.2 ug.

Between the trimmed V and J ends, which lost 6 bases and 2 bases, there was a span of 11 bases. Germline V gene data show CDR1 as MNHEY and CDR2 as SVGAGI. The CDR3 consists of 13 residues. Patients selected for sequencing had displayed CD8+CD57+ cell expansion by flow cytometry. Each patient had severe acquired aplastic anemia. Patients were untreated when blood was sampled. Genomic DNA served as template for TCR beta VDJ and CDR3 profiling. TCRdb processed the reads anew with MiXCR; each CDR3 protein has one entry. This sample carries about 240,000 distinct CDR3 sequences, roughly half of them seen once, and the ten largest clones take 7.8%.

The specimen was sorted CD4+, CD8+, or CD8+CD57+ T cells (not recorded which) from PBMCs. This clonotype was sampled from a human donor with aplastic anemia. The rearrangement joins TRBV6-5 to TRBJ2-7; no clear D. CDR3 DNA sequence: TGTGCCAGCAGCTTTGTACATACCTACGAGCAGTACTTC. It yields the protein CASSFVHTYEQYF.